This TCR beta chain is drawn from a study of control samples from healthy donors and cancer patients. Germline CDR1 SEHNR, CDR2 FQNEAQ (reference sequence). Trimming took off 5 bases at V and 0 bases at J, with 9 bases between the two ends. This CDR3 is built from 14 residues. The assay was immunoSEQ multiplex PCR, and TCRdb's table has in-frame clones only and misses some. This sample has some 130,000 clones; just under 95% occur once, and the top ten carry less than 4%. Sequences were obtained from blood. This chain links TRBV7-9 with TRBJ2-3, with D unresolved. This TCR was sampled from a young man in good health. The CDR3 region has the DNA TGTGCCAGCAGCCCGGAATCTAGCACAGATACGCAGTATTTT. Translating it yields CASSPESSTDTQYF.